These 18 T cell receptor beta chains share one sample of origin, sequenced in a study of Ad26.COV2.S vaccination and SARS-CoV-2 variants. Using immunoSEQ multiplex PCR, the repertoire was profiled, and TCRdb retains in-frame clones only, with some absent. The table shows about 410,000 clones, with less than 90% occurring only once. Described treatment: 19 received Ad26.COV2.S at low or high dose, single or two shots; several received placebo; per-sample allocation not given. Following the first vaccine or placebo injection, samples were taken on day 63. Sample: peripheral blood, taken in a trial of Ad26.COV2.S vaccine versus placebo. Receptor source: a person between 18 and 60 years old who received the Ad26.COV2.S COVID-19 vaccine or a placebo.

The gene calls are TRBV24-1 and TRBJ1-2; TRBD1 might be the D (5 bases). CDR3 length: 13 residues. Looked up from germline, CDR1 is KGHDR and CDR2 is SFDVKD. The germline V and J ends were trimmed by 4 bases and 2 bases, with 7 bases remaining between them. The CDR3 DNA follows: TGTGCCACCAGTGAGGGACGCAACTATGGCTACACCTTC. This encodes CATSEGRNYGYTF.

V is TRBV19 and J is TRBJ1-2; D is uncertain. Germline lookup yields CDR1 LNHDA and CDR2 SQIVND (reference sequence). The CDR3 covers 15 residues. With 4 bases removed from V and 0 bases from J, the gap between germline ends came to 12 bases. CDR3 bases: TGTGCCAGTAGTACCGGTGCCTTAGCTAACTATGGCTACACCTTC. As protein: CASSTGALANYGYTF.

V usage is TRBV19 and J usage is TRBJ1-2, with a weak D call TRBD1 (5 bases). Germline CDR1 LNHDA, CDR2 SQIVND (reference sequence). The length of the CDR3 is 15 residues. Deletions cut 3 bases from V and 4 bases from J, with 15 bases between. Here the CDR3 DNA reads TGTGCCAGTAGTATTGTCGGGGGATCTATCTATGGCTACACCTTC. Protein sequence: CASSIVGGSIYGYTF.

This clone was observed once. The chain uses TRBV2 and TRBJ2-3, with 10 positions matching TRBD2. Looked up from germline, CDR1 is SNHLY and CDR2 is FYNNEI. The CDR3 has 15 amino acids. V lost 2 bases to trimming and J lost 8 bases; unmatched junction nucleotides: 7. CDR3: CASSETSGALGTQYF. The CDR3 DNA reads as TGTGCCAGCAGTGAAACTAGCGGGGCTCTCGGTACGCAGTATTTT.

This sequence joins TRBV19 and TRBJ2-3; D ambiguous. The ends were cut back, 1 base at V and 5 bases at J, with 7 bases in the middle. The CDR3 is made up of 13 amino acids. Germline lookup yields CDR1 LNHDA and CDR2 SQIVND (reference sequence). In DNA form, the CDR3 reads TGTGCCAGTAGTATAGCCCAGCAAGATACGCAGTATTTT. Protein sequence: CASSIAQQDTQYF. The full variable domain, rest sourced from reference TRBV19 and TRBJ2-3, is DGGITQSPKYLFRKEGQNVTLSCEQNLNHDAMYWYRQDPGQGLRLIYYSQIVNDFQKGDIAEGYSVSREKKESFPLTVTSAQKNPTAFYLCASSIAQQDTQYFGPGTRLTVL.

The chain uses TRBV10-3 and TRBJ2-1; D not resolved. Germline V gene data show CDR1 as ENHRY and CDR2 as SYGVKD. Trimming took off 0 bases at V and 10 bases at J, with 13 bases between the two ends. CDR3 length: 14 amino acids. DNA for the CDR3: TGTGCCATCAGTGAGTCTTCGGGCCTCGGGGAGCAGTTCTTC. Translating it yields CAISESSGLGEQFF.

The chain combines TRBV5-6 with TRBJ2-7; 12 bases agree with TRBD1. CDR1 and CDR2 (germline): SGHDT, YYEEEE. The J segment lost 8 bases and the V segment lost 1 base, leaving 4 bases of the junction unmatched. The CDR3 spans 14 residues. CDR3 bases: TGTGCCAGCAGCTTGTCGGGACAGGGGGCTAAGCAGTACTTC. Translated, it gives CASSLSGQGAKQYF. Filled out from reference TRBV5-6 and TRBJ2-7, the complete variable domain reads DAGVTQSPTHLIKTRGQQVTLRCSPKSGHDTVSWYQQALGQGPQFIFQYYEEEERQRGNFPDRFSGHQFPNYSSELNVNALLLGDSALYLCASSLSGQGAKQYFGPGTRLTVT.

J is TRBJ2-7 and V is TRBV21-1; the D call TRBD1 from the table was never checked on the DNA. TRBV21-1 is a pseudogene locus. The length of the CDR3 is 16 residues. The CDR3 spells CASSKDITGGSYEQYF. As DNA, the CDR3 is TGTGCCAGCAGCAAAGATATTACAGGGGGCTCCTACGAGCAGTACTTC.

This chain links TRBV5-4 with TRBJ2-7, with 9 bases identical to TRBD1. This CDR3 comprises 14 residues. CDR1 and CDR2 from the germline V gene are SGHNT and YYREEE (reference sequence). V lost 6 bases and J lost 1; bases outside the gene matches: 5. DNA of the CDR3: TGTGCCAGCACCGAGGACAGGGGATCCTACGAGCAGTACTTC. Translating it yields CASTEDRGSYEQYF.

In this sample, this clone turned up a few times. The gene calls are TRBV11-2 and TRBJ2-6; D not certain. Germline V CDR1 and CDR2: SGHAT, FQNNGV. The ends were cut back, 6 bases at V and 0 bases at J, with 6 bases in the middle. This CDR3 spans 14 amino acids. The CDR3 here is CASRLSSGANVLTF. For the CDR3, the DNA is TGTGCCAGCAGGTTGAGCTCTGGGGCCAACGTCCTGACTTTC.

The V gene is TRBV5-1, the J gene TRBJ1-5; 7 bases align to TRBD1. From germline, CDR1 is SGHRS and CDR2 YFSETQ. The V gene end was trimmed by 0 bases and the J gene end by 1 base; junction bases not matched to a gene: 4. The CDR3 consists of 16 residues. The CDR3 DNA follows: TGCGCCAGCAGCTTGGAAGGGGGCAGAAGCAATCAGCCCCAGCATTTT. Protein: CASSLEGGRSNQPQHF.

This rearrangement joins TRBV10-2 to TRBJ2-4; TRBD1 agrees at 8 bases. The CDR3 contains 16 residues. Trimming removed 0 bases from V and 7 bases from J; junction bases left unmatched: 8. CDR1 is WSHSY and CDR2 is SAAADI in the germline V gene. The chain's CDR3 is CASSESRGRRGNIQYF. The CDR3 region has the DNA TGCGCCAGCAGTGAGTCCAGGGGGCGGAGGGGGAACATTCAGTACTTC.

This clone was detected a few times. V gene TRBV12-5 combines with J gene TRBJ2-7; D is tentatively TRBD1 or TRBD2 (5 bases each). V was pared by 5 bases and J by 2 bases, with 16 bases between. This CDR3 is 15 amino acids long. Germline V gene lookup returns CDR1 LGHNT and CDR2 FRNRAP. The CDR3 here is CASGAGAGRTYEQYF. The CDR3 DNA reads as TGTGCTAGTGGTGCCGGGGCAGGGAGAACCTACGAGCAGTACTTC.

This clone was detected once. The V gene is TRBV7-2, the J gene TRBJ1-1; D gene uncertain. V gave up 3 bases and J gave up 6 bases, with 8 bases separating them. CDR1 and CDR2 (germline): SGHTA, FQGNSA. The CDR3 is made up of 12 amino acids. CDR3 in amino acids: CASSFRGSEAFF. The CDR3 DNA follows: TGTGCCAGCAGCTTCCGGGGTTCTGAAGCTTTCTTT.

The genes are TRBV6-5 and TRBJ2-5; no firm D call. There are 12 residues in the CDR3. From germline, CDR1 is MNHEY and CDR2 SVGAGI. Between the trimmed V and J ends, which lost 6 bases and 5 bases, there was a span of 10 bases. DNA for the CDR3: TGTGCCAGCAGAAAAGTTTCGGAGACCCAGTACTTC. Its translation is CASRKVSETQYF.

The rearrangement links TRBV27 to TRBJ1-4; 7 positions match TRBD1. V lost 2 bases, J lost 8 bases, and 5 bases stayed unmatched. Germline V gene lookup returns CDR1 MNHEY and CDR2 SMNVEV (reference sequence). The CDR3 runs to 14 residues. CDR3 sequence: CASSLNRGSEKLFF. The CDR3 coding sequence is TGTGCCAGCAGTTTAAACAGGGGTTCGGAAAAACTGTTTTTT.

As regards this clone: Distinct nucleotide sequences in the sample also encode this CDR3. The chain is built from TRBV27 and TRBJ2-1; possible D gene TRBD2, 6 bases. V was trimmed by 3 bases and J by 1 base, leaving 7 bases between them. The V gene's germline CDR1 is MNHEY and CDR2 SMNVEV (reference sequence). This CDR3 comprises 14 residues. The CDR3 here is CASSFGGSYNEQFF. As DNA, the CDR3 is TGTGCCAGCAGTTTTGGGGGGTCCTACAATGAGCAGTTCTTC.

CDR3: CASSLSGGAAVDTEAFF. In DNA form, the CDR3 reads TGTGCCAGCAGCTTATCAGGGGGCGCGGCGGTGGACACTGAAGCTTTCTTT. The chain uses TRBV7-8 and TRBJ1-1; 8 bases fit TRBD1. The CDR3 length is 17 residues. The trim removed 2 bases at V and 3 bases at J, leaving 11 bases unmatched. Germline V lookup: CDR1 SGHVS, CDR2 FQNEAQ.